This entry is about one T cell receptor (beta chain). Its antigen remains unidentified. Base qualities are not at hand, and no much larger clone is one base apart. Single viable CD3+CD4+CD8-CD45RO+ cells were sorted as memory CD4+ T cells on a FACSAria II. CMV serostatus was determined with a Roche Elecsys assay detecting serum IgG against CMV pp150, pp28, p38 and p52. After the samples were thawed, total CD4+ T cells were enriched through positive selection using CD4 magnetic microbeads. The samples came from a separate study whose specific focus was interrogating the CD4+ T cell memory repertoire. Following standard operating procedures, peripheral blood mononuclear cells were isolated and cryopreserved, while serum was kept at -80 degrees C. The staining relied on CD3-PerCP (BW264/56), CD4-APC (RPA-T4), CD45RO-PE (UCHT1) and CD8-Pacific Orange (3B5) antibodies, and Sytox blue was used to exclude non-viable cells.

This sample was taken from a study of memory CD4+ T cells and cytomegalovirus serostatus (dated by TCRdb to between 2018 and 2021). In the study overall: The cohort comprised around 35 healthy Belgian adults, 9 CMV seropositive and some 24 CMV seronegative. The study sequenced CD4+ memory TCRbeta repertoires of a Belgian cohort with known cytomegalovirus serostatus to replicate a published TCR-based CMV serostatus classifier.

V drops 8 bases and J drops 1 base, leaving 12 bases in between. The CDR3 has 14 amino acids, counting the end cysteine and phenylalanine. Only the CDR3 DNA is retained, 42 bases long and in frame from the first base. For CDR1 and CDR2, the germline V gene (reference sequence) lists LNHNV and YYDKDF. Overall results and qualifications from the work: On the Belgian cohort, the classifier based on the original framework reached a median bootstrapped AUC of approximately 0.94, with a 95% CI of 0.76-1.00. For predicting CMV serostatus, the median bootstrapped AUC was 0.95 using the original framework and over 0.9 using a US-trained random forest. The results were interpreted as suggesting that the CMV-associated TCR signature is mostly present in the CD4+ memory repertoire. Only CD4+CD45RO+ memory cells were sequenced, in contrast to the original study, which included naive and memory CD4+ and CD8+ populations. Among the 150 or so previously reported CMV-associated TCRbeta sequences, roughly 68 showed up in the CD4+ memory repertoires, with each one found in between one and five individuals.

The Quick-DNA Microprep Kit was used to extract genomic DNA from the sorted cells. TCRbeta DNA was amplified with the immunoSEQ hsTCRbeta kit following the manufacturer's protocol. An Illumina MiSeq instrument was used to sequence the TCRbeta libraries. On the authors' methods: After out-of-frame sequences were removed, 2,204,828 distinct TCRbeta sequences remained, averaging approximately 68,000 per individual. Each individual was scored by the count of fewer than 200 previously reported CMV-associated TCRbeta sequences and the total productive distinct TCRbeta count. A beta-binomial model was reimplemented in Python, and random forests from scikit-learn, run with default parameters, were trained on data from the US cohort. Classifier performance on the Belgian cohort was summarized as median AUC with percentile confidence intervals calculated over 10,000 bootstrap iterations. The source is immuneACCESS, and TCRdb retained only in-frame sequences with V and J called. Part of the clones is not carried over; for the studies checked, unresolved V genes explain less than half of this, and the remainder is unexplained. V and J calls and clone size are given by that table; D and trimming were obtained from the DNA. For this sample there are around 40,000 clones; roughly 83% appear just once. The biggest ten clones account for about 0.79% of the sample.

This chain joins TRBV15 to TRBJ1-5; the D gene cannot be resolved reliably. The origin of this receptor is an adult in good health and CMV-seronegative. Sequencing was performed on memory CD4+ T cells from blood. The nucleotide sequence is given as TGTGCCACCCGTCGGGATCCGAGCAATCAGCCCCAGCATTTT. Translated, this gives CATRRDPSNQPQHF. Where the CDR3 stops, the reference TRBV15 and TRBJ1-5 genes take over; the full variable domain is DAMVIQNPRYQVTQFGKPVTLSCSQTLNHNVMYWYQQKSSQAPKLLFHYYDKDFNNEADTPDNFQSRRPNTSFCFLDIRSPGLGDTAMYLCATRRDPSNQPQHFGDGTRLSIL.